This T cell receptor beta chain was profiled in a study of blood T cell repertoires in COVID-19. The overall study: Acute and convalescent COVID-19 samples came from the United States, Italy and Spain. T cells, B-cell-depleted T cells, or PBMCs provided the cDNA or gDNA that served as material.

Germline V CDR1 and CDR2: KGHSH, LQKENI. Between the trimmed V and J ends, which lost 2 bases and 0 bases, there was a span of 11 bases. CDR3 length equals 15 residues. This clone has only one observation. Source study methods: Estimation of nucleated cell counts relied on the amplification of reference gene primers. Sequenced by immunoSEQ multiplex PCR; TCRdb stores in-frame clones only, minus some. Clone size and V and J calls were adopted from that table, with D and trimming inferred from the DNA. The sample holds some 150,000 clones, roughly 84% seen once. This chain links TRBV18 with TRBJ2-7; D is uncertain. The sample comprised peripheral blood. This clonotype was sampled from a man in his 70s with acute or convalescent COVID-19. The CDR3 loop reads CASSPGILLSYEQYF. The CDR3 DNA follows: TGTGCCAGCTCACCAGGCATTCTTCTCTCCTACGAGCAGTACTTC.